This TCR beta chain is from a study of cytomegalovirus exposure and HLA in healthy donors. The CDR3 runs 15 residues. V was pared by 2 bases and J by 7 bases, with 10 bases of the junction left unmatched. From germline, CDR1 is GTSNPN and CDR2 SVGIG (reference sequence). Overall study findings and caveats: Researchers counted 180 or so TCR beta chains as cytomegalovirus-associated. According to a subsequent analysis, TCR clusters from the first cohort were inclined to appear together in the roughly 120 validation repertoires.

Method: immunoSEQ multiplex PCR; TCRdb's copy keeps in-frame clones and lacks some. The sample has some 270,000 clones; 70% to 90% are singletons. With respect to this clone: Its antigen is still unknown.

This receptor was obtained from a woman aged 18-29 years in good health and CMV-seronegative. Sequencing was done on a sample of PBMCs. V gene TRBV30 combines with J gene TRBJ2-7; 11 nucleotides align to TRBD2. CDR3 DNA sequence: TGTGCCTGGAGTATTGCTCTAGCGGGAGGTGGGGAGCAGTACTTC. It codes for CAWSIALAGGGEQYF.